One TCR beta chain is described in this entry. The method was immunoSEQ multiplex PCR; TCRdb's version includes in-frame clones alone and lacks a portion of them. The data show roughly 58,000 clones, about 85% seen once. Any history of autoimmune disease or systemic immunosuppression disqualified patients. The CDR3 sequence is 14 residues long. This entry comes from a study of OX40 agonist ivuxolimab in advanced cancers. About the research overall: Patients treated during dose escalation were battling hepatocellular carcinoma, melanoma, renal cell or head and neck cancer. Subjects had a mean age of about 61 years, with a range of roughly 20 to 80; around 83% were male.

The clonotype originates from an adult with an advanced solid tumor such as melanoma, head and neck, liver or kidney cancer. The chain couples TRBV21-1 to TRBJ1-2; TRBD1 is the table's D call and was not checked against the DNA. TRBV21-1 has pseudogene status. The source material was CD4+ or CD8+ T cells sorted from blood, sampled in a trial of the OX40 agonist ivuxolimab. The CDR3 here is CASRKGGTGDGYTF. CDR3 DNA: TGTGCCAGCAGAAAAGGGGGGACAGGCGATGGCTACACCTTC.